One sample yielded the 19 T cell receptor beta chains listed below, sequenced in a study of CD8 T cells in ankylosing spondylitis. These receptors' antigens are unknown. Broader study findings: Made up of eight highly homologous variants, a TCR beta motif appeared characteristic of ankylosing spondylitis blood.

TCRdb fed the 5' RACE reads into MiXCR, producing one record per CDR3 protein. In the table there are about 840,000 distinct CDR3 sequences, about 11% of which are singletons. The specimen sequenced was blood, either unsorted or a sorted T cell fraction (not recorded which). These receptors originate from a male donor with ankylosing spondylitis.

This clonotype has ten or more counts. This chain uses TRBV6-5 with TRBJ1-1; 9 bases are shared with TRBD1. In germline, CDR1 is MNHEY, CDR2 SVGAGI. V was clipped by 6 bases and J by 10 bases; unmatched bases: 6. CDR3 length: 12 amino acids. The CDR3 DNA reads TGTGCCAGCAGGCCCAGACAGGGGGGAGCTTTCTTT. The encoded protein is CASRPRQGGAFF.

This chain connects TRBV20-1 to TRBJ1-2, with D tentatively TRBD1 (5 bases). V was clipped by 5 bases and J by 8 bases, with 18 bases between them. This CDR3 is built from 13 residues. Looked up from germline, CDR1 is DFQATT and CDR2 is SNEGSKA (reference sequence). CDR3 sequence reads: CSAGRVPPRGYTF. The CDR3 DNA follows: TGCAGTGCTGGCAGGGTACCCCCACGAGGCTACACCTTC.

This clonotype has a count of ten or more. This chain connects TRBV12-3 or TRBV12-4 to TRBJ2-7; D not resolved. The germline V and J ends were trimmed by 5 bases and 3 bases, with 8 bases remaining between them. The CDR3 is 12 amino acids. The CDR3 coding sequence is TGTGCCAGCAGTCGTCCTTACTACGAGCAGTACTTC. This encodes CASSRPYYEQYF.

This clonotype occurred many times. The CDR3 DNA reads as TGCAGTGCTAGAGATGTAGGGATCGAGCAGTACTTC. Protein product: CSARDVGIEQYF. The chain combines TRBV20-1 with TRBJ2-7; D is unclear. This CDR3 has 12 residues. V was clipped by 0 bases and J by 6 bases, with 9 bases between them. From germline, CDR1 is DFQATT and CDR2 SNEGSKA (reference sequence).

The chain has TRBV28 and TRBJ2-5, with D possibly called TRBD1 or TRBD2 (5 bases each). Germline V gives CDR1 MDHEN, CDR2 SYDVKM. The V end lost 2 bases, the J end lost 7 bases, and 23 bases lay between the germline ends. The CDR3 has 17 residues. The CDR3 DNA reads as TGTGCCAGCAGTTTAGGTTATGCGACAGCGAAACGGGGGACCCAGTACTTC. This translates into CASSLGYATAKRGTQYF.

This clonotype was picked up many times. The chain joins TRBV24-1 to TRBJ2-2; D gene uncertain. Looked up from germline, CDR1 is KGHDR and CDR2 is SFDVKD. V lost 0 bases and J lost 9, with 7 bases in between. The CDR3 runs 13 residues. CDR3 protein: CATSDLRRRELFF. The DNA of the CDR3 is TGTGCCACCAGTGATTTGCGAAGGAGGGAGCTGTTTTTT.

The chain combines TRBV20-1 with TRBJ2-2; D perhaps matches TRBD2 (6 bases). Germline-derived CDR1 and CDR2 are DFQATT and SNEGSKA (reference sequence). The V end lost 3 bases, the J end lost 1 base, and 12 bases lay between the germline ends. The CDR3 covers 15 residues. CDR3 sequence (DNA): TGCAGTGCTAGGAATCCAGCGGGGAACACCGGGGAGCTGTTTTTT. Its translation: CSARNPAGNTGELFF.

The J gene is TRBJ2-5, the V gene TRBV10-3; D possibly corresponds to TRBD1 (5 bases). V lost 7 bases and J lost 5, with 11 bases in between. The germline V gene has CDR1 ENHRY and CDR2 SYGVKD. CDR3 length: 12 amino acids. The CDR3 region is CAIKGAQETQYF. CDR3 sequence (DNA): TGTGCCATCAAAGGGGCGCAGGAGACCCAGTACTTC.

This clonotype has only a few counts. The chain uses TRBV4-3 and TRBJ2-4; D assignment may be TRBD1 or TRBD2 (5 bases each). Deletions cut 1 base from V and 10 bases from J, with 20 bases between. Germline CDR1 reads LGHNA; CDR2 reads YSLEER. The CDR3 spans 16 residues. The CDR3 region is CASSQAIRRGEGIQYF. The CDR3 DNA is TGCGCCAGCAGCCAAGCCATTCGAAGGGGCGAGGGAATTCAGTACTTC.

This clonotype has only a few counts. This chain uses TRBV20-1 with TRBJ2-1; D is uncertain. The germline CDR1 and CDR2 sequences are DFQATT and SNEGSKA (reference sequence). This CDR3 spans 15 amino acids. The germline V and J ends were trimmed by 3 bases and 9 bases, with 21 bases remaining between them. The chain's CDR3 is CSASILLFLATEQFF. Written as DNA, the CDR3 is TGCAGTGCTAGCATCTTATTATTTTTGGCCACTGAGCAGTTCTTC.

The CDR3 DNA is TGTGCCAGCAGCCTTTGGGGACGGAGGGTCTCTGGGGCCAACGTCCTGACTTTC. This sequence encodes CASSLWGRRVSGANVLTF. The rearrangement links TRBV11-2 to TRBJ2-6, with a possible D match to TRBD2 (6 bases). Germline loops: CDR1 SGHAT, CDR2 FQNNGV. This CDR3 has 18 residues. Deletions cut 5 bases from V and 0 bases from J, with 17 bases between.

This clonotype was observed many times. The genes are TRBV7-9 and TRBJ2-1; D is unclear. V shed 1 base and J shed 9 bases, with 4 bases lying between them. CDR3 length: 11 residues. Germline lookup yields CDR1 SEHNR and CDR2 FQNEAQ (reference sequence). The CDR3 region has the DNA TGTGCCAGCAGCTTAGATAGTGAGCAGTTCTTC. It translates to CASSLDSEQFF.

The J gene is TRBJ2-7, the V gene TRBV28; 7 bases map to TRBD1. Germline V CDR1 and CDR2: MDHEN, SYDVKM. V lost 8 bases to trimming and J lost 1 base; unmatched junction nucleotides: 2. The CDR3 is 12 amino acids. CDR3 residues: CASGDRSYEQYF. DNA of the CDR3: TGTGCCAGCGGGGACAGATCCTACGAGCAGTACTTC.

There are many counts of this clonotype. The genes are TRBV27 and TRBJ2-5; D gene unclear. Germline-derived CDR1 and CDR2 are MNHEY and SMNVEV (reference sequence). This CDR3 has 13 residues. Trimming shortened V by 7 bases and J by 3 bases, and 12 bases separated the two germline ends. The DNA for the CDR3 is TGTGCCAGCATAAGGCCCGAGGAAGAGACCCAGTACTTC. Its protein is CASIRPEEETQYF.

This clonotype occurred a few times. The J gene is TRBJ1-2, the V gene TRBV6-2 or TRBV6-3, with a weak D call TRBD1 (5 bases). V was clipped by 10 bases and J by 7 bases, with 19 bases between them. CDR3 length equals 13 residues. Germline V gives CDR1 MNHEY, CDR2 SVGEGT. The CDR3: CATGDPQGAGYTF. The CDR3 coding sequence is TGTGCCACCGGGGACCCTCAGGGTGCTGGCTACACCTTC.

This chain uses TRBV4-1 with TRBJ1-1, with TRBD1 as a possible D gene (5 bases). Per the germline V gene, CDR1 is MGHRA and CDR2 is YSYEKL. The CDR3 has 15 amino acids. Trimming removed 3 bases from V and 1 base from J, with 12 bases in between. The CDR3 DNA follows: TGCGCCAGCAGCCACCCGTATGGGGGGAACACTGAAGCTTTCTTT. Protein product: CASSHPYGGNTEAFF.

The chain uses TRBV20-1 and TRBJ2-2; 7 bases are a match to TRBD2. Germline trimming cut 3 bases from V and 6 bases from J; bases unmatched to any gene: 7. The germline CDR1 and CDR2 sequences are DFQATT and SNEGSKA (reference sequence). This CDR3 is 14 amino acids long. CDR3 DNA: TGCAGTGCTAGTCTCCTGGGGGGGGCCGGGGAGCTGTTTTTT. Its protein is CSASLLGGAGELFF.

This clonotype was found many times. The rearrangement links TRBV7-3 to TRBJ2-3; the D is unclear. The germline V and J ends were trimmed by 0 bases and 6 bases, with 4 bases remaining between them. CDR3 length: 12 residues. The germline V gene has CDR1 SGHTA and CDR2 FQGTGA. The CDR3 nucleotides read TGTGCCAGCAGCTTAACCGGGGATACGCAGTATTTT. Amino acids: CASSLTGDTQYF.

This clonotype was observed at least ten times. Here the CDR3 DNA reads TGTGCCAGCAGTTACTCTGCGTGGGGACAACGGCATTTT. Protein: CASSYSAWGQRHF. The V and J genes are TRBV6-2 or TRBV6-3 and TRBJ1-5; TRBD1 might be the D (6 bases). This CDR3 is 13 amino acids long. Germline values: CDR1 MNHEY, CDR2 SVGEGT. Trimming stripped 0 bases from V and 15 bases from J, with 15 bases between.